This TCR beta chain was observed in a study of T cells in Graves' hyperthyroidism and ophthalmopathy. Study-wide results and caveats: Peripheral blood also featured most of the thyroid clonotypes expanded above 0.001.

RNA transcripts provided the source from which TCR beta CDR3 regions were amplified. HTBI primers were the set used in a first-round RT-PCR of the TCR CDR3. TCRdb recomputed calls from the multiplex PCR reads with MiXCR, one row per CDR3 protein. This sample has some 200,000 distinct CDR3 sequences, with over 15% found just once. Of note for this clonotype: Antigen unknown.

Every diagnosis used clinical symptoms, serum thyroxine and TRAb, thyroid ultrasound and orbital computed tomography. The germline V gene encodes CDR1 SNHLY and CDR2 FYNNEI. J lost 7 bases, V lost 5 bases, and 13 bases had no gene match. There are 15 residues in the CDR3. The receptor's source is a man between 45 and 60 years old with Graves' hyperthyroidism. The sequenced material came from blood. The V call is TRBV2, the J call TRBJ2-5; 7 nucleotides match TRBD1. CDR3 loop: CASSPTRQGVGTQYF. The CDR3 region has the DNA TGTGCCAGCAGTCCCACACGGCAGGGGGTAGGGACCCAGTACTTC.